A selection of T cell receptor beta chains follows, all from one sample in a study of blood T cell repertoires in COVID-19. Clones were sequenced by immunoSEQ multiplex PCR, and TCRdb holds only the in-frame ones, with some missing. The sample holds about 370,000 clones; roughly 90% are singletons and the top ten take 1.5% to 2%. The sample was PBMCs or T cells enriched from blood (not recorded which). These receptors were collected from a woman aged 25 to 39 who had recovered from COVID-19. Both conserved end residues are part of each CDR3. The D gene is left open where the match is weak. Not all rows give a size; the values are once, few, many and, for expanded clones, a class.

>-|TRBJ2-2|TRBV29-1|-
TGCAGCGTTGGACAGTCGAACACCGGGGAGCTGTTTTTT
CSVGQSNTGELFF
>-|TRBJ1-4|TRBV27|-
TGTGCCAGCAGTTTAATTCCCAATTCGGGGTCGGGGGGTGAAAAACTGTTTTTT
CASSLIPNSGSGGEKLFF
>-|TRBJ1-2|TRBV28|-
TGTGCCAGCAGTTCTTCAGGGTATGGCTACACCTTC
CASSSSGYGYTF
>-|TRBJ1-2|TRBV24-1|TRBD1
TGTGCCACCAGTCCAAGACAGGGGGCGGGCTACACCTTC
CATSPRQGAGYTF
>-|TRBJ1-5|TRBV2|-
TGTGCCAGCAGTGTAGCTTCAGGGGTGGCACAGCCCCAGCATTTT
CASSVASGVAQPQHF
>-|TRBJ2-1|TRBV24-1|-
TGTGCCACCAGTGACGGCGGGACGCCCGGACGTTCCAATGAGCAGTTCTTC
CATSDGGTPGRSNEQFF
>-|TRBJ2-5|TRBV21-1|-
TGTGCCAGCAGCAAAGCTTGGAAAGGGGACCAAGAGACCCAGTACTTC
CASSKAWKGDQETQYF
>-|TRBJ2-1|TRBV4-1|TRBD2
TGCGCCAGCAGCCAAGTGGCGACTAGCGGGGCCCATGGTGGTGAGCAGTTCTTC
CASSQVATSGAHGGEQFF
>-|TRBJ1-2|TRBV6-6|TRBD1
TGTGCCAGCAGTTACCTGGGACAGGGCGAGAAGTATGGCTACACCTTC
CASSYLGQGEKYGYTF
>-|TRBJ2-7|TRBV6-2/TRBV6-3|TRBD1
TGTGCCAGCAGCCGGGACAGAAACTACGAGCAGTACTTC
CASSRDRNYEQYF
>-|TRBJ2-7|TRBV28|TRBD2
TGTGCCAGCAGTCTCAGAGGCCTAGCGGGACTCTACGAGCAGTACTTC
CASSLRGLAGLYEQYF
>-|TRBJ1-2|TRBV3-1/TRBV3-2|TRBD1
TGTGCCAGCAGCCAAAAGATCGAACAGGGGGATGGCTACACCTTC
CASSQKIEQGDGYTF
>-|TRBJ2-1|TRBV2|TRBD1
TGTGCCAGCAGTGAATTCCTTGCGGACAGGATTCGGGACGCCGATGAGCAGTTCTTC
CASSEFLADRIRDADEQFF
>-|TRBJ2-5|TRBV4-1|-
TGCGCCAGCAGCCAAGCGGTGATTGAGACCCAGTACTTC
CASSQAVIETQYF
>-|TRBJ1-3|TRBV2|TRBD1
TGTGCCAGCGCCGGGACAGGGGATGGAAACACCATATATTTT
CASAGTGDGNTIYF
>-|TRBJ2-5|TRBV2|-
TGTGCCAGCAGGAGACAGATACAAGAGACCCAGTACTTC
CASRRQIQETQYF
>-|TRBJ1-1|TRBV6-5|-
TGTGCCAGCAGCCAAATCCCCGACAGTAACACTGAAGCTTTCTTT
CASSQIPDSNTEAFF
>-|TRBJ2-7|TRBV6-6|TRBD1
TGTGCCAGCAGTTACTGGGGACAGGGGGCCACCTACGAGCAGTACTTC
CASSYWGQGATYEQYF
>-|TRBJ1-5|TRBV10-1|TRBD1
TGCGCCAGCAGTGGGTACGGGACAGGGGGCAAGCCCCAGCATTTT
CASSGYGTGGKPQHF
>-|TRBJ2-3|TRBV5-1|TRBD2
TGCGCCAGCAGCTCCATGGGGGTAGCGGGGAACACAGATACGCAGTATTTT
CASSSMGVAGNTDTQYF
>-|TRBJ2-5|TRBV12-5|TRBD1
TGTGCTAGTGGGACGAGACAGGGGCAGTACCAAGAGACCCAGTACTTC
CASGTRQGQYQETQYF
>-|TRBJ1-6|TRBV5-1|TRBD1
TGCGCCAGCAGCCTCCACGGACAGGGAATTATGAGCTCCTATAATTCACCCCTCCACTTT
CASSLHGQGIMSSYNSPLHF
>-|TRBJ2-7|TRBV11-3|-
TGTGCCAGCAGCCGGAACAGGGACGAGCAGTACTTC
CASSRNRDEQYF
>once|TRBJ2-2|TRBV19|-
TGTGCCAGTAGTATACGAGGAAACACCGGGGAGCTGTTTTTT
CASSIRGNTGELFF
>-|TRBJ1-3|TRBV19|-
TGTGCCAGTAGTGTCACATCCGTGCGGAGCTCTGGAAACACCATATATTTT
CASSVTSVRSSGNTIYF
>-|TRBJ2-5|TRBV25-1|TRBD1
TGTGCCAGCAGTGCGGCCGGCCGACAGGGATTAGGGGAGACCCAGTACTTC
CASSAAGRQGLGETQYF
>-|TRBJ1-2|TRBV23-1|TRBD1
TGCGCCAGCAGCGGCCGGGGCAGGGGGCACAGGGACTATGGCTACACCTTC
CASSGRGRGHRDYGYTF
>-|TRBJ2-7|TRBV29-1|TRBD1
TGCAGCGTTGAAGAAAGGGCAGGGGGCTCCTACGAGCAGTACTTC
CSVEERAGGSYEQYF
>-|TRBJ2-2|TRBV5-4|TRBD2
TGTGCCAGCAGCTTTGTCCGGGAGGGAAGGGACGGGGAGCTGTTTTTT
CASSFVREGRDGELFF
>-|TRBJ1-1|TRBV4-1|-
TGCGCCAGCAGTTTGACCGGGACTCCGAACACTGAAGCTTTCTTT
CASSLTGTPNTEAFF
>once|TRBJ1-3|TRBV9|-
TGTGCCAGCAGCTTTACACAGGCGGTCTCTGGAAACACCATATATTTT
CASSFTQAVSGNTIYF
>-|TRBJ2-1|TRBV28|-
TGTGCCAGCAGCGGGGGCAGGGGGAACTATGGTGAGCAGTTCTTC
CASSGGRGNYGEQFF
>-|TRBJ2-6|TRBV5-4|TRBD2
TGTGCCAGCAGCTTGCCTAGCGGGACAACCTCTGGGGCCAACGTCCTGACTTTC
CASSLPSGTTSGANVLTF
>once|TRBJ2-1|TRBV11-2|-
TGTGCCAGCAGCGCCACTTCCAGGACAAACAATGAGCAGTTCTTC
CASSATSRTNNEQFF
>-|TRBJ2-1|TRBV6-1|TRBD2
TGTGCCAGCAGTGAAGTTACTAGCGGGAGCTCCTACAATGAGCAGTTCTTC
CASSEVTSGSSYNEQFF
>-|TRBJ1-3|TRBV12-3/TRBV12-4|-
TGTGCCAGCAGCAGGGCGAGAAACACCATATATTTT
CASSRARNTIYF
>-|TRBJ2-5|TRBV3-1/TRBV3-2|TRBD2
TGTGCCAGCAGCCAAGATCGCACTAGCGGGAGGGAGACCCAGTACTTC
CASSQDRTSGRETQYF
>-|TRBJ2-1|TRBV12-3/TRBV12-4|-
TGTGCCAGCAGTTTAACGAGGAGCCATGAGCAGTTCTTC
CASSLTRSHEQFF
>-|TRBJ2-7|TRBV27|TRBD1
TGTGCCAGCAGTTCGCCCGGGACAGGAACCTACGAGCAGTACTTC
CASSSPGTGTYEQYF
>-|TRBJ2-5|TRBV28|-
TGTGCCAGCAGTATCAGGGGCGGAGAGACCCAGTACTTC
CASSIRGGETQYF